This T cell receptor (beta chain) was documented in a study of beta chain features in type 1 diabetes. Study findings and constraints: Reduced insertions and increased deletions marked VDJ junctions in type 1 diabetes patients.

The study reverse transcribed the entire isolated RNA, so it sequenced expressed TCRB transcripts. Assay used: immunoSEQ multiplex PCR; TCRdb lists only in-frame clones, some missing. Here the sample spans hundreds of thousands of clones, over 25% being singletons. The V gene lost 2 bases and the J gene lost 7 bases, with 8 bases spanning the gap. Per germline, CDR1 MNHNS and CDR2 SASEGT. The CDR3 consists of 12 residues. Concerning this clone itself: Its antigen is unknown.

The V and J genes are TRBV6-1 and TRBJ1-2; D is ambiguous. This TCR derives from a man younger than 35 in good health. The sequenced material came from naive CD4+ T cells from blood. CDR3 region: CASSEFESGYTF. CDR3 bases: TGTGCCAGCAGTGAATTCGAGTCTGGCTACACCTTC.